The 18 T cell receptor beta chains listed next were all sequenced from one sample in a study of shared clonotypes between healthy human individuals (dated by TCRdb to 2020 to 2021). Library preparation employed the immunoSEQ multiplex PCR assay. TCRdb took over this immuneACCESS table, retaining in-frame rearrangements with V and J assigned. Such tables are incomplete; in checked studies, under half of the missing clones stem from an unresolved V gene, and the remainder is unexplained. This sample comprises 2,500,000 or so clones, just under 95% of them detected only once. The ten largest make up 0.3% to 0.4% of the sample. The source material was naive CD4+ T cells from PBMCs. What this sample's cell subset or site label stands for: CD45RA+ positively selected. The source of these receptors is a man aged 18 to 30 in good health. Some clones in this sample may be carry-over from other donors' samples.

This clone was picked up one time. The chain combines TRBV19 with TRBJ2-5; TRBD1 agrees at 7 bases. From germline, CDR1 is LNHDA and CDR2 SQIVND (reference sequence). The CDR3 totals 14 residues. V trimming: 4 bases; J trimming: 5 bases; junction bases outside the gene matches: 7. CDR3 amino acids: CASSTWQGEETQYF. The CDR3 DNA reads TGTGCCAGTAGTACGTGGCAGGGGGAGGAGACCCAGTACTTC.

Notes on this clone: The junction departs from germline at one end; a sequencing error may be responsible. This chain links TRBV5-4 with TRBJ2-7, with a tentative D call TRBD2 (5 bases). The CDR3 length is 16 residues. Germline CDR1 and CDR2: SGHNT and YYREEE (reference sequence). The CDR3 bases are TGCGCCAGCAGCCAACGGGATGCCGGTTCTGCCTACGAGCAGTACTTC. Translating gives CASSQRDAGSAYEQYF. Using reference TRBV5-4 and TRBJ2-7 for the parts outside the CDR3, the full variable domain is ETGVTQSPTHLIKTRGQQVTLRCSSQSGHNTVSWYQQALGQGPQFIFQYYREEENGRGNFPPRFSGLQFPNYSSELNVNALELDDSALYLCASSQRDAGSAYEQYFGPGTRLTVT.

The rearrangement joins TRBV25-1 to TRBJ2-2, with D maybe TRBD1 (5 bases). Per the germline V gene, CDR1 is MGHDK and CDR2 is SYGVNS. The V end lost 8 bases, the J end lost 1 base, and 11 bases lay between the germline ends. The CDR3 covers 14 residues. The CDR3 loop reads CASARGWNTGELFF. In DNA, the CDR3 is TGTGCCAGCGCTAGGGGCTGGAACACCGGGGAGCTGTTTTTT.

The rearrangement uses TRBV5-5 and TRBJ1-2; tentative D call: TRBD1 (5 bases). The CDR3 spans 15 residues. The germline V gene has CDR1 SGHKS and CDR2 YYEKEE (reference sequence). V lost 0 bases and J lost 5, with 14 bases in between. CDR3 protein: CASSLANGDGYGYTF. The CDR3 DNA is TGTGCCAGCAGCTTGGCCAACGGGGACGGGTATGGCTACACCTTC. Looking up the rest from reference TRBV5-5 and TRBJ1-2 gives the full variable domain: DAGVTQSPTHLIKTRGQQVTLRCSPISGHKSVSWYQQVLGQGPQFIFQYYEKEERGRGNFPDRFSARQFPNYSSELNVNALLLGDSALYLCASSLANGDGYGYTFGSGTRLTVV.

With regard to this clone: The junction shows a germline mismatch at one end, possibly a read error. CDR3 DNA: TGTGCCGGCAGATCGGACACCTCCTATGGCTACACCTTC. Translated, it gives CAGRSDTSYGYTF. The chain carries TRBV5-4 and TRBJ1-2, with TRBD1 as a possible D gene (5 bases). The germline CDR1 and CDR2 sequences are SGHNT and YYREEE (reference sequence). The CDR3 has 13 residues.

The chain couples TRBV28 to TRBJ2-1, with 8 positions matching TRBD2. The CDR3 extends over 17 amino acids. The J segment lost 4 bases and the V segment lost 5 bases, leaving 13 bases of the junction unmatched. Germline loops: CDR1 MDHEN, CDR2 SYDVKM. The CDR3 region is CASSRLGQLAEYNEQFF. CDR3 nucleotide sequence: TGTGCCAGCAGTCGACTTGGCCAACTAGCGGAATACAATGAGCAGTTCTTC. The full variable domain, its missing parts supplied by reference TRBV28 and TRBJ2-1, is DVKVTQSSRYLVKRTGEKVFLECVQDMDHENMFWYRQDPGLGLRLIYFSYDVKMKEKGDIPEGYSVSREKKERFSLILESASTNQTSMYLCASSRLGQLAEYNEQFFGPGTRLTVL.

This rearrangement joins TRBV19 to TRBJ2-5; perhaps TRBD2 as D (6 bases). Germline V gives CDR1 LNHDA, CDR2 SQIVND (reference sequence). V lost 1 base, J lost 4 bases, and 19 bases lay in between. The CDR3 extends over 17 amino acids. CDR3 bases: TGTGCCAGTAGTATAGGTGCGACTAGAGTTTCCGGAGAGACCCAGTACTTC. Protein: CASSIGATRVSGETQYF.

CDR3: CASSPRDRRNTGELFF. The CDR3 DNA reads as TGTGCCAGCAGCCCCCGGGACAGGAGGAACACCGGGGAGCTGTTTTTT. The V and J genes are TRBV7-9 and TRBJ2-2; 8 bases map to TRBD1. Unmatched junction bases numbered 6, after V lost 5 bases and J lost 1 base. Germline CDR1 is SEHNR and CDR2 is FQNEAQ (reference sequence). The CDR3 runs to 16 residues.

The chain is built from TRBV5-1 and TRBJ1-1; D ambiguous. The CDR3 extends over 13 amino acids. Looked up from germline, CDR1 is SGHRS and CDR2 is YFSETQ. V lost 3 bases to trimming and J lost 0 bases, with 6 bases between them. The CDR3 nucleotides are TGCGCCAGCAGCTGGGATTTGAACACTGAAGCTTTCTTT. Translating gives CASSWDLNTEAFF.

This chain links TRBV27 with TRBJ2-4; 8 bases fit TRBD2. Per the germline V gene, CDR1 is MNHEY and CDR2 is SMNVEV (reference sequence). The CDR3 runs to 16 residues. V was clipped by 4 bases and J by 8 bases; unmatched bases: 13. The CDR3 loop reads CASSSRLASRGDIQYF. The CDR3 DNA follows: TGTGCCAGCAGTTCGCGACTAGCGTCTAGGGGGGACATTCAGTACTTC.

The sample holds one count of this clone. CDR3 in amino acids: CASSLDHGPYEQYF. CDR3 coding DNA: TGTGCCAGCAGCTTAGACCACGGCCCCTACGAGCAGTACTTC. V usage is TRBV7-2 and J usage is TRBJ2-7; D unclear. In germline, CDR1 is SGHTA, CDR2 FQGNSA. V shed 1 base and J shed 2 bases, with 9 bases lying between them. This CDR3 contains 14 residues.

Here the CDR3 reads CASSLRRSTGTTNTGELFF. CDR3 coding DNA: TGTGCCAGCAGCTTGAGGCGATCCACCGGGACCACTAACACCGGGGAGCTGTTTTTT. The rearrangement links TRBV5-4 to TRBJ2-2; D possibly uses TRBD1 or TRBD2 (5 bases each). Germline CDR1 is SGHNT and CDR2 is YYREEE (reference sequence). Trimming cost V 1 base and J 2 bases, with 21 bases left between them. CDR3 length equals 19 residues.

The chain recombines TRBV6-5 with TRBJ1-2; no firm D call. This CDR3 region has 12 residues. CDR1 MNHEY and CDR2 SVGAGI come from the germline V gene. Trimming cost V 7 bases and J 8 bases, with 14 bases left between them. This CDR3 reads CASMLEAHGYTF. The DNA of the CDR3 is TGTGCCAGCATGTTGGAGGCCCACGGCTACACCTTC.

The gene calls are TRBV27 and TRBJ2-1; 10 positions match TRBD2. Germline V gene data show CDR1 as MNHEY and CDR2 as SMNVEV (reference sequence). V was clipped by 3 bases and J by 6 bases; unmatched bases: 11. The CDR3 covers 17 residues. The CDR3 region has the DNA TGTGCCAGCAGTTTGACCCGTCTAGCGGGAGAGAGCAATGAGCAGTTCTTC. Translation: CASSLTRLAGESNEQFF.

The CDR3 DNA sequence: TGCAGCGTTTTCGGGGCATTTGGGAACACCATATATTTT. Translated: CSVFGAFGNTIYF. V gene TRBV29-1 combines with J gene TRBJ1-3; possibly TRBD1 for D (5 bases). This CDR3 region has 13 residues. CDR1 and CDR2 (germline): SQVTM, ANQGSEA. V was clipped by 5 bases and J by 7 bases, with 15 bases between them.

The chain carries TRBV5-8 and TRBJ2-3; D is undetermined. The germline V gene encodes CDR1 SGHTS and CDR2 YDEGEE. The CDR3 contains 16 residues. The V gene lost 0 bases and the J gene lost 3 bases, with 14 bases spanning the gap. Written as DNA, the CDR3 is TGTGCCAGCAGCTTGGGGCAGCAGTCTGGGACAGATACGCAGTATTTT. Translation: CASSLGQQSGTDTQYF.

This sequence joins TRBV9 and TRBJ1-3; 8 positions agree with TRBD1. CDR1 and CDR2 from the germline V gene are SGDLS and YYNGEE. The length of the CDR3 is 14 residues. After removal of 5 bases from V and 2 bases from J, the junction contained 3 bases not matched to a gene. Written as DNA, the CDR3 is TGTGCCAGCAGACCGACAGGGGCTGGAAACACCATATATTTT. Amino acid sequence: CASRPTGAGNTIYF.

V usage is TRBV28 and J usage is TRBJ2-4; TRBD1 might be the D (5 bases). V lost 7 bases and J lost 7, with 20 bases in between. Germline CDR1 is MDHEN and CDR2 is SYDVKM. The CDR3 spans 15 residues. DNA of the CDR3: TGTGCCAGCACCGATGAAGTCCAGGGCCTGAACATTCAGTACTTC. Protein product: CASTDEVQGLNIQYF.